This TCR beta chain was documented in a study of blood T cells in healthy people across ages. Findings and limits, study-wide: Calculation of diversity from one million T cells yielded estimates considered to be underestimates.

A sample-barcoded 5' primer and a J-beta primer mix were used in a second PCR of roughly 7 to 11 cycles. TCRdb passed the 5' RACE reads through MiXCR, listing each CDR3 protein once. The sample lists around 990,000 distinct CDR3 sequences, roughly a quarter occurring once. This CDR3 contains 16 residues. CDR1 and CDR2 (germline): KGHDR, SFDVKD. This clonotype occurred a few times. The target antigen is unknown. One junction end does not reproduce the germline sequence, and a read error may be involved. These data were likewise used in another study, on T cells of mothers and their children.

The sample taken for sequencing was blood. The origin of this receptor is a girl aged 2 to 9 in good health. The rearrangement joins TRBV24-1 to TRBJ2-5, with D maybe TRBD1 (6 bases). The CDR3 DNA reads TGTGCCACCTGTGATCCCTTTCAGACGACAGGCGAGACCCAGTACTTC. Translation: CATCDPFQTTGETQYF.